This is a list of T cell receptor beta chains from one sample in a study of cytomegalovirus exposure and HLA in healthy donors. TCRdb's table, derived via immunoSEQ multiplex PCR, lists solely in-frame clones and lacks some. Of 150,000 to 200,000 clones listed, about 83% are singletons. The sample consisted of PBMCs. All receptors come from a woman aged 30 to 39 in good health and CMV-seropositive. The CDR3 runs from the conserved cysteine through the conserved F or W. D genes are given only for firm matches. Clone size appears in some rows only: once, few, many, or a class for an expanded clone.

TRBV2	-	TRBJ1-5	TRBD1	TGTGCCAGCAGGCCCGGGACAGCCAAACAGCCCCAGCATTTT	CASRPGTAKQPQHF
TRBV7-8	-	TRBJ2-7	TRBD2	TGTGCCAGCAGCTTCGGACTAGCGGGAGACTCCTACGAGCAGTACTTC	CASSFGLAGDSYEQYF
TRBV10-3	-	TRBJ1-2	TRBD1	TGTGCCATCAGTGAGAAGAACAGGGGGTACACCTTC	CAISEKNRGYTF
TRBV7-4	-	TRBJ2-7	TRBD2	TGTGCCAGCAGCTCCCCACTAGCGGGAGGGCCGTCGAGCCCTTTCCGCGAGCAGTACTTC	CASSSPLAGGPSSPFREQYF
TRBV5-1	-	TRBJ2-3	-	TGCGCCAGCAGCTTGGGGGGCACCAGCACAGATACGCAGTATTTT	CASSLGGTSTDTQYF
TRBV19	-	TRBJ2-7	-	TGTGCCAGTAGTCCCCGACGGCCTGGGGGGAACGAGCAGTACTTC	CASSPRRPGGNEQYF
TRBV28	-	TRBJ1-5	-	TGTGCCAGCAGTTTTCCGTTGGGACTCAATCAGCCCCAGCATTTT	CASSFPLGLNQPQHF
TRBV7-9	-	TRBJ2-4	TRBD1	TGTGCCAGCAGCCTAGACCGGGACAGCGCGTTAAACATTCAGTACTTC	CASSLDRDSALNIQYF
TRBV28	-	TRBJ1-2	TRBD1	TGTGCCAGCGGGGGACAGGGCGATGGCTACACCTTC	CASGGQGDGYTF
TRBV13	-	TRBJ1-3	-	TGTGCCAGCACCCGACCTGGGCTTCGTGGAAACACCATATATTTT	CASTRPGLRGNTIYF
TRBV7-9	-	TRBJ1-1	-	TGTGCCAGCAGCACGGGAGGCCACACTGAAGCTTTCTTT	CASSTGGHTEAFF
TRBV7-9	-	TRBJ2-2	TRBD2	TGTGCCAGCAGCTTATCTTGGGGAAGAGCGGGGAGCGGGGAGCTGTTTTTT	CASSLSWGRAGSGELFF
TRBV6-1	-	TRBJ2-7	TRBD1	TGTGCCAGCAGTGAAGAGGGGACAGTGATCTACGAGCAGTACTTC	CASSEEGTVIYEQYF
TRBV6-1	few	TRBJ2-7	TRBD2	TGTGCCAGCAGTGAAAGAGGGCTAGCGGGGGCCTACGAGCAGTACTTC	CASSERGLAGAYEQYF
TRBV5-6	-	TRBJ2-5	TRBD2	TGTGCCAGCAGCTTATTGCGGGGGACAGAGACCCAGTACTTC	CASSLLRGTETQYF
TRBV7-8	once	TRBJ2-1	-	TGTGCCAGCAGCGCCCTCAACAGGAACTTAAGGGGCAATGAGCAGTTCTTC	CASSALNRNLRGNEQFF
TRBV4-2	-	TRBJ2-4	-	TGTGCCAGCAGCCAAGCGATTAGACACCCCAAGTACTTC	CASSQAIRHPKYF
TRBV27	-	TRBJ2-7	-	TGTGCCAGCAGCCGGTCAACCTTCTACGAGCAGTACTTC	CASSRSTFYEQYF
TRBV5-1	-	TRBJ2-5	TRBD1	TGCGCCAGCAGCGGACAGGGGGCAGAAGAGACCCAGTACTTC	CASSGQGAEETQYF
TRBV19	-	TRBJ1-1	-	TGTGCCAGTAGTATAGGACAGAACACTGAAGCTTTCTTT	CASSIGQNTEAFF
TRBV5-4	-	TRBJ2-7	TRBD1	TGTGCCAGCAACCACAGGGGAAGCTCCTACGAGCAGTACTTC	CASNHRGSSYEQYF
TRBV4-2	once	TRBJ1-6	TRBD1	TGTGCCATGGGGACAGTTTCACCCCTCCACTTT	CAMGTVSPLHF
TRBV10-1	-	TRBJ2-3	-	TGCGCCAGCAGTGAAATCTTCAGGGGGGTAGGAACGCAGTATTTT	CASSEIFRGVGTQYF
TRBV6-5	-	TRBJ2-7	TRBD1	TGTGCCAGCAGGCATTGGACAGGCTACGAGCAGTACTTC	CASRHWTGYEQYF
TRBV7-8	-	TRBJ2-1	TRBD2	TGTGCCAGCAGCTCATCCCCCGGGACTAGCGGGAGGATGCATGAGCAGTTCTTC	CASSSSPGTSGRMHEQFF
TRBV29-1	once	TRBJ2-2	-	TGCAGCGTTGGCCTTTACTCCGGGGAGCTGTTTTTT	CSVGLYSGELFF
TRBV19	once	TRBJ1-2	TRBD1	TGTGCCAGTACCCCCGGACAGGGTCCCGCATATGGCTACACCTTC	CASTPGQGPAYGYTF
TRBV19	-	TRBJ1-1	-	TGTGCCAGTAGTATTAACCCAGAGGGCACTGAAGCTTTCTTT	CASSINPEGTEAFF
TRBV18	few	TRBJ1-2	TRBD1	TGTGCCAGCTCACCCTCAGGGGGTGTCTCTGGCTACACCTTC	CASSPSGGVSGYTF
TRBV6-6	-	TRBJ2-3	TRBD2	TGTGCCAGCAGAGGGACTAGCGGGAGCACAGATACGCAGTATTTT	CASRGTSGSTDTQYF
TRBV2	-	TRBJ1-5	TRBD1	TGTGCCAGCAGTGATGACTACCCCGGGACAGGGAAACAGCCCCAGCATTTT	CASSDDYPGTGKQPQHF
TRBV7-3	-	TRBJ1-1	-	TGTGCCAGCAGCCTCCTCCCTGTGGGGGCGAACACTGAAGCTTTCTTT	CASSLLPVGANTEAFF
TRBV9	-	TRBJ1-2	-	TGTGCCAGCAGCGTAGGGACTTCTGACTACTATGGCTACACCTTC	CASSVGTSDYYGYTF
TRBV7-8	-	TRBJ2-3	TRBD1	TGTGCCAGCAGCTTTCGGACAGGGTCAACAGATACGCAGTATTTT	CASSFRTGSTDTQYF
TRBV5-5	-	TRBJ2-5	TRBD2	TGTGCCAGCAGCTTGGTGGCCCCCAGCGGGGGGCCTCAAGAGACCCAGTACTTC	CASSLVAPSGGPQETQYF
TRBV9	-	TRBJ1-1	-	TGTGCCAGCACCCGGCTAGGCACTGAAGCTTTCTTT	CASTRLGTEAFF
TRBV5-1	once	TRBJ2-1	TRBD2	TGCGCCAGCAGCTTGACGCTAGCGGGACACAATGAGCAGTTCTTC	CASSLTLAGHNEQFF
TRBV27	-	TRBJ2-1	TRBD2	TGTGCCAGCAGTCTCTCCAGCGGGGGAAGGGGTGAGCAGTTCTTC	CASSLSSGGRGEQFF
TRBV7-9	-	TRBJ1-1	-	TGTGCCAGCAGCTTCGAGGGCCGAGCTTTCTTT	CASSFEGRAFF
TRBV5-4	-	TRBJ2-7	TRBD1	TGTGCCAGCAGCTCACCGGGACAGGATTTCTACGAGCAGTACTTC	CASSSPGQDFYEQYF
TRBV27	-	TRBJ2-7	-	TGTGCCAGCAGTTTATCGTCAACTTTTTACGAGCAGTACTTC	CASSLSSTFYEQYF
TRBV11-2	-	TRBJ2-2	-	TGTGCCAGCAGCTTACTCGGGACATCGAACACCGGGGAGCTGTTTTTT	CASSLLGTSNTGELFF
TRBV28	-	TRBJ1-5	TRBD1	TGTGCCAGCAGTACCCAGCGACAGGGACAACAGCCCCAGCATTTT	CASSTQRQGQQPQHF
TRBV5-6	-	TRBJ2-1	-	TGTGCCAGCAGCTTGGCGGGAAGGGATCATGAGCAGTTCTTC	CASSLAGRDHEQFF
TRBV19	-	TRBJ2-7	TRBD2	TGTGCCAGTAGTCGGGGGGGACGGAGCTCCTACGAGCAGTACTTC	CASSRGGRSSYEQYF
TRBV10-3	few	TRBJ2-7	-	TGTGCCATCAGGAAGGGGCTCGAGCAGTACTTC	CAIRKGLEQYF
TRBV19	-	TRBJ1-1	-	TGTGCCAGTATACCGGACAGCCCGCTTGAAGCTTTCTTT	CASIPDSPLEAFF
TRBV4-3	once	TRBJ2-1	TRBD1	TGCGCCAGCAGCCCAGGACAGGGATCCTACAATGAGCAGTTCTTC	CASSPGQGSYNEQFF
TRBV9	-	TRBJ2-3	TRBD2	TGTGCCAGCAGCGTAGTTAGCGGGGGGGCCCCGTCCCTCTCTACGCAGTATTTT	CASSVVSGGAPSLSTQYF
TRBV11-1	-	TRBJ2-1	-	TGTGCCAGCAGCCTAACAGGAAGTAGCCAAGAGCAGTTCTTC	CASSLTGSSQEQFF
TRBV6-1	-	TRBJ1-3	-	TGTGCCAGCAGTAGCCTGAAGCGGTACACCATATATTTT	CASSSLKRYTIYF
TRBV5-8	-	TRBJ2-1	-	TGTGCCAGCCCGTCCCGGGAAAACTACAATGAGCAGTTCTTC	CASPSRENYNEQFF
TRBV13	-	TRBJ2-1	TRBD2	TGTGCCAGCAGCCAACTAGCGGTCTACAATGAGCAGTTCTTC	CASSQLAVYNEQFF
TRBV5-6	-	TRBJ2-5	-	TGTGCCAGCAGCGGCGGGCTTAGGGCTGGGGGGGAGACCCAGTACTTC	CASSGGLRAGGETQYF
TRBV29-1	-	TRBJ1-2	TRBD1	TGCAGCGCAGGGGACAGGGAAGGTATGGGCTACACCTTC	CSAGDREGMGYTF